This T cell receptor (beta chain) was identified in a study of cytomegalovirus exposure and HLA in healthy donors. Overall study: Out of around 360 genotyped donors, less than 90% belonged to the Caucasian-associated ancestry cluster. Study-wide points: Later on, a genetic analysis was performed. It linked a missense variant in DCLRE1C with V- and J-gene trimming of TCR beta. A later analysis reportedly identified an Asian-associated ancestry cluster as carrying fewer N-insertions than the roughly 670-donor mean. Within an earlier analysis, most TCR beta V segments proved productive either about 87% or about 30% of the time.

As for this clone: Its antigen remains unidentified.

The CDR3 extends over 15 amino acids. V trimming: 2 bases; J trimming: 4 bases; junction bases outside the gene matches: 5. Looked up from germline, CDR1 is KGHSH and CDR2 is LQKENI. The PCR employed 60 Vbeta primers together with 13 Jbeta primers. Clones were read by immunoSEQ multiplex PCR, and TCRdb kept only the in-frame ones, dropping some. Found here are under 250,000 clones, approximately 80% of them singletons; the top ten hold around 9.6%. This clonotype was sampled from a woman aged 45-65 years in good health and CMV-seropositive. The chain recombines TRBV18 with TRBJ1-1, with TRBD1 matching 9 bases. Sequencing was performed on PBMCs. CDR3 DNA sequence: TGTGCCAGCTCACCAGTAGGGACAGGGAGCACTGAAGCTTTCTTT. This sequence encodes CASSPVGTGSTEAFF.